This T cell receptor (beta chain) originates from a study of control samples from healthy donors and cancer patients. The assay was immunoSEQ multiplex PCR, and TCRdb's table has in-frame clones only and misses some. The top ten clones hold about 5.2% of a sample with about 150,000 clones, roughly 94% of them seen once. The germline CDR1 and CDR2 sequences are MNHEY and SMNVEV (reference sequence). V shed 2 bases and J 4 bases; nucleotides not matched to a gene: 8. The CDR3 covers 17 residues. The sample was blood. V usage is TRBV27 and J usage is TRBJ2-2, with 9 bases lining up with TRBD1. This clonotype was sampled from a man aged 40-50 years in good health. Here the CDR3 reads CASSLLRQGGATGELFF. As DNA, the CDR3 is TGTGCCAGCAGTTTACTAAGACAGGGGGGGGCCACCGGGGAGCTGTTTTTT.